The 30 T cell receptor beta chains presented below share a single source sample, sequenced in a study of blood T cell repertoires in COVID-19. Libraries were prepared by immunoSEQ multiplex PCR; TCRdb keeps only in-frame clonotypes and omits some of them. Here the sample spans 250,000 to 350,000 clones, about 89% being singletons. The specimen sequenced was peripheral blood. Receptor source: a man aged 30 to 39 with acute or convalescent COVID-19.

The chain carries TRBV7-2 and TRBJ2-3; 12 bases align to TRBD2. The CDR3 sequence is 17 residues long. Germline CDR1 reads SGHTA; CDR2 reads FQGNSA. V shed 5 bases and J 2 bases; nucleotides not matched to a gene: 8. The CDR3 loop reads CASSAPSGGAATDTQYF. Here the CDR3 DNA reads TGTGCCAGCAGCGCACCTAGCGGGGGGGCCGCCACAGATACGCAGTATTTT.

This clone showed up just once. This same CDR3 is encoded by further DNA sequences in the sample. The genes are TRBV3-1 (or the pseudogene TRBV3-2) and TRBJ2-3; 11 nucleotides align to TRBD2. CDR3 length: 15 amino acids. V lost 4 bases, J lost 3 bases, and 3 bases stayed unmatched. The V gene's germline CDR1 is LGHDT and CDR2 YNNKEL (reference sequence). Written as DNA, the CDR3 is TGTGCCAGCAGCCCTACTAGCGGGAGTACAGATACGCAGTATTTT. Amino acid sequence: CASSPTSGSTDTQYF.

The chain combines TRBV10-3 with TRBJ2-5, with 10 bases fitting TRBD1. This CDR3 is 15 amino acids long. J was trimmed by 3 bases and V by 3 bases; bases with no gene match: 4. Germline V gene data show CDR1 as ENHRY and CDR2 as SYGVKD. This CDR3 is CAISDPGQGKETQYF. CDR3 bases: TGTGCCATCAGTGACCCGGGACAGGGGAAAGAGACCCAGTACTTC.

The chain has TRBV7-2 and TRBJ2-1, with TRBD2 matching 11 bases. V was pared by 4 bases and J by 1 base, with 6 bases of the junction left unmatched. Germline-derived CDR1 and CDR2 are SGHTA and FQGNSA. CDR3 length: 17 amino acids. The CDR3 coding sequence is TGTGCCAGCAGCTCGGCCGGGACTAGCGGTTCCTACAATGAGCAGTTCTTC. Amino acid sequence: CASSSAGTSGSYNEQFF.

The chain couples TRBV18 to TRBJ2-7, with D tentatively TRBD2 (6 bases). The CDR3 covers 16 residues. Germline V gives CDR1 KGHSH, CDR2 LQKENI. The V and J ends lost 0 bases and 2 bases respectively, with 14 bases between them. The CDR3 spells CASSPPRRGGTYEQYF. CDR3 bases: TGTGCCAGCTCACCACCCCGCCGGGGAGGCACCTACGAGCAGTACTTC.

The rearrangement links TRBV27 to TRBJ2-7; 7 bases align to TRBD1. This CDR3 is built from 14 residues. V shed 5 bases, J shed 5 bases, and the junction held 9 bases outside the gene matches. Germline V gene data show CDR1 as MNHEY and CDR2 as SMNVEV (reference sequence). The CDR3 sequence is CASSHRGQSHEQYF. The CDR3 DNA sequence: TGTGCCAGCAGTCACAGGGGACAGTCCCACGAGCAGTACTTC.

This chain links TRBV9 with TRBJ1-6; a possible D gene is TRBD1 (5 bases). Per germline, CDR1 SGDLS and CDR2 YYNGEE. This CDR3 comprises 16 residues. V was trimmed by 0 bases and J by 5 bases, leaving 12 bases between them. The chain's CDR3 is CASSVEGGGDNSPLHF. CDR3 in DNA: TGTGCCAGCAGCGTAGAGGGTGGGGGGGATAATTCACCCCTCCACTTT.

V gene TRBV3-1 (or the pseudogene TRBV3-2) combines with J gene TRBJ1-6; D not certain. The CDR3 runs 14 residues. Per the germline V gene, CDR1 is LGHDT and CDR2 is YNNKEL (reference sequence). The V end was cut by 3 bases, the J end by 8 bases, with 11 bases between. The CDR3, as DNA: TGTGCCAGCAGCCAGGCAGACAAGCATTCACCCCTCCACTTT. Its protein is CASSQADKHSPLHF.

Details on this clone: One junction end does not reproduce the germline sequence, and a read error may be involved. The rearrangement joins TRBV28 to TRBJ2-5; D not resolved. The length of the CDR3 is 14 residues. Germline V gives CDR1 MDHEN, CDR2 SYDVKM. Here the CDR3 reads CASSLSHLQEAQYF. CDR3 nucleotides: TGTGCCAGCAGTTTATCGCACTTGCAAGAGGCCCAGTACTTC.

The chain uses TRBV30 and TRBJ1-3; no firm D call. CDR1 and CDR2 (germline): GTSNPN, SVGIG (reference sequence). The CDR3 runs to 12 residues. The V gene lost 5 bases and the J gene lost 2 bases, with 7 bases spanning the gap. CDR3 sequence reads: CAWGVTGNTIYF. As DNA, the CDR3 is TGTGCCTGGGGAGTTACTGGAAACACCATATATTTT. Filled out from reference TRBV30 and TRBJ1-3, the complete variable domain reads SQTIHQWPATLVQPVGSPLSLECTVEGTSNPNLYWYRQAAGRGLQLLFYSVGIGQISSEVPQNLSASRPQDRQFILSSKKLLLSDSGFYLCAWGVTGNTIYFGEGSWLTVV.

To note about this clone: At the DNA level, this CDR3 is encoded by other sequences in the same sample as well. The chain has TRBV18 and TRBJ2-3; D is unresolved. V gave up 0 bases and J gave up 3 bases, with 4 bases separating them. The CDR3 spans 13 residues. Germline CDR1 and CDR2: KGHSH and LQKENI. This CDR3 reads CASSPPSTDTQYF. CDR3 DNA: TGTGCCAGCTCACCACCGTCGACAGATACGCAGTATTTT.

The V gene is TRBV6-2 or TRBV6-3, the J gene TRBJ2-1; the match to TRBD1 covers 9 bases. Germline CDR1 and CDR2: MNHEY and SVGEGT. Unmatched junction bases numbered 6, after V lost 5 bases and J lost 7 bases. CDR3 size: 14 residues. CDR3 coding DNA: TGTGCCAGCAGTCCGGGACAGGGTAGGAATGAGCAGTTCTTC. As protein: CASSPGQGRNEQFF.

The rearrangement joins TRBV19 to TRBJ2-1; TRBD1 agrees at 7 bases. Germline values: CDR1 LNHDA, CDR2 SQIVND (reference sequence). The trim removed 4 bases at V and 13 bases at J, leaving 10 bases unmatched. The length of the CDR3 is 13 residues. CDR3 nucleotide sequence: TGTGCCAGTAGTACCCAAACAGGGGTTTCCCAGTTCTTC. It yields the protein CASSTQTGVSQFF. The variable domain in full, completed from reference TRBV19 and TRBJ2-1, reads DGGITQSPKYLFRKEGQNVTLSCEQNLNHDAMYWYRQDPGQGLRLIYYSQIVNDFQKGDIAEGYSVSREKKESFPLTVTSAQKNPTAFYLCASSTQTGVSQFFGPGTRLTVL.

This clone was seen a few times. This sequence joins TRBV7-9 and TRBJ2-3; the D gene is possibly TRBD1 (5 bases). Trimming shortened V by 3 bases and J by 2 bases, and 12 bases separated the two germline ends. Germline CDR1 SEHNR, CDR2 FQNEAQ (reference sequence). This CDR3 contains 15 residues. The CDR3 sequence: CASSLQGGPTDTQYF. In DNA form, the CDR3 reads TGTGCCAGCAGCTTGCAGGGTGGCCCCACAGATACGCAGTATTTT.

The CDR3 protein is CASTELEGYGYTF. The DNA for the CDR3 is TGTGCCAGCACAGAACTGGAGGGCTATGGCTACACCTTC. The chain is built from TRBV5-6 and TRBJ1-2; D ambiguous. The CDR3 runs to 13 residues. V was trimmed by 6 bases and J by 4 bases, leaving 13 bases between them. Germline CDR1 is SGHDT and CDR2 is YYEEEE.

The chain has TRBV19 and TRBJ2-1; a possible D gene is TRBD1 (5 bases). V was trimmed by 7 bases and J by 8 bases, leaving 9 bases between them. The CDR3 length is 11 residues. Germline CDR1 LNHDA, CDR2 SQIVND (reference sequence). For the CDR3, the DNA is TGTGCCAGTAAGTGGGGCGATGAGCAGTTCTTC. Translation: CASKWGDEQFF.

The J gene is TRBJ2-3, the V gene TRBV5-1, with 9 bases fitting TRBD2. Germline V gene data show CDR1 as SGHRS and CDR2 as YFSETQ. V lost 3 bases to trimming and J lost 2 bases; unmatched junction nucleotides: 7. The CDR3 is 16 residues long. CDR3: CASSSGTSIATDTQYF. CDR3 nucleotide sequence: TGCGCCAGCAGCTCCGGGACTAGCATCGCCACAGATACGCAGTATTTT.

The CDR3 sequence: CASSQTGNRGSYEQYF. CDR3 coding DNA: TGTGCCAGCAGTCAAACAGGGAACAGAGGATCCTACGAGCAGTACTTC. This chain connects TRBV27 to TRBJ2-7, with D tentatively TRBD1 (6 bases). There are 16 residues in the CDR3. The V end lost 5 bases, the J end lost 1 base, and 18 bases lay between the germline ends. The V gene's germline CDR1 is MNHEY and CDR2 SMNVEV (reference sequence).

The V gene is TRBV19, the J gene TRBJ1-3; 7 nucleotides agree with TRBD1. From germline, CDR1 is LNHDA and CDR2 SQIVND (reference sequence). The CDR3 spans 17 residues. The trim removed 3 bases at V and 3 bases at J, leaving 11 bases unmatched. CDR3 bases: TGTGCCAGTAGTATTTCCCAGGACAGGTTTTTTGGAAACACCATATATTTT. Translating gives CASSISQDRFFGNTIYF.

This chain connects TRBV6-5 to TRBJ1-2; possible D gene TRBD1, 6 bases. The germline gives CDR1 MNHEY, CDR2 SVGAGI. The CDR3 is 15 residues long. Between the trimmed V and J ends, which lost 0 bases and 3 bases, there was a span of 11 bases. DNA for the CDR3: TGTGCCAGCAGTTACTCTCAGGGGAACTACTATGGCTACACCTTC. Amino acids: CASSYSQGNYYGYTF.

The chain recombines TRBV6-1 with TRBJ2-7; D is uncertain. V lost 2 bases, J lost 0 bases, and 8 bases lay in between. The CDR3 length is 14 residues. The V gene's germline CDR1 is MNHNS and CDR2 SASEGT. The DNA of the CDR3 is TGTGCCAGCAGTGAAACGGTAAGCTCCTACGAGCAGTACTTC. Amino acid sequence: CASSETVSSYEQYF.

The chain combines TRBV9 with TRBJ1-6; 7 positions match TRBD1. This CDR3 is built from 17 residues. V shed 3 bases and J 9 bases; nucleotides not matched to a gene: 15. Per germline, CDR1 SGDLS and CDR2 YYNGEE. CDR3 amino acids: CASSDPDRRSGVSPLHF. The CDR3 bases are TGTGCCAGCAGCGACCCGGACAGGAGGTCTGGTGTTTCACCCCTCCACTTT.

This chain joins TRBV28 and TRBJ1-2; 7 nucleotides agree with TRBD1. Germline V gene data show CDR1 as MDHEN and CDR2 as SYDVKM. The CDR3 extends over 13 amino acids. V dropped 4 bases and J dropped 4; count of bases not matched to a gene: 3. The CDR3 here is CASSSGTAYGYTF. CDR3 sequence (DNA): TGTGCCAGCAGTTCCGGGACAGCCTATGGCTACACCTTC.

The genes are TRBV6-2 or TRBV6-3 and TRBJ1-5; D gene ambiguous. Trimming stripped 2 bases from V and 5 bases from J, with 7 bases between. Germline lookup yields CDR1 MNHEY and CDR2 SVGEGT. CDR3 size: 13 residues. In nucleotides, the CDR3 is TGTGCCAGCAGTTACCTGGGAGATCAGCCCCAGCATTTT. Its protein product is CASSYLGDQPQHF.

This rearrangement joins TRBV11-2 to TRBJ1-2; 7 nucleotides line up with TRBD1. The V gene end was trimmed by 5 bases and the J gene end by 3 bases; junction bases not matched to a gene: 6. The CDR3 runs 14 residues. Per the germline V gene, CDR1 is SGHAT and CDR2 is FQNNGV. The CDR3 protein is CASSRRQGHYGYTF. In DNA, the CDR3 is TGTGCCAGCAGCAGAAGACAGGGACACTATGGCTACACCTTC.

V is TRBV7-3 and J is TRBJ2-6; D unclear. This CDR3 region has 15 residues. V dropped 11 bases and J dropped 0 bases, with 14 bases sitting between them. Germline V lookup: CDR1 SGHTA, CDR2 FQGTGA. The CDR3 sequence is CASRILHSGANVLTF. As DNA, the CDR3 is TGTGCCTCCAGGATTCTCCACTCTGGGGCCAACGTCCTGACTTTC.

This clone has a single count. The chain joins TRBV7-2 to TRBJ2-1; TRBD1 agrees at 11 bases. This CDR3 contains 15 residues. The trim removed 6 bases at V and 6 bases at J, leaving 7 bases unmatched. Per germline, CDR1 SGHTA and CDR2 FQGNSA. Here the CDR3 DNA reads TGTGCCAGCAGTCCCGGACAGGGGGCTTTCAATGAGCAGTTCTTC. Its protein is CASSPGQGAFNEQFF.

This clone has just one count. V gene TRBV11-2 combines with J gene TRBJ2-7; D unresolved. The V end was cut by 0 bases, the J end by 4 bases, with 4 bases between. Per the germline V gene, CDR1 is SGHAT and CDR2 is FQNNGV. CDR3 length: 12 residues. The CDR3 spells CASSLDSYEQYF. In DNA, the CDR3 is TGTGCCAGCAGCTTAGACAGTTACGAGCAGTACTTC.

CDR3 nucleotide sequence: TGTGCCAGCAGTGAACAGTATACGTACCAAGAGACCCAGTACTTC. Translated, it gives CASSEQYTYQETQYF. The J gene is TRBJ2-5, the V gene TRBV6-1; D gene unclear. Germline-derived CDR1 and CDR2 are MNHNS and SASEGT. Trimming stripped 2 bases from V and 0 bases from J, with 10 bases between. The CDR3 sequence is 15 residues long.

The chain combines TRBV6-5 with TRBJ1-2; 7 bases match TRBD1. The CDR3 runs to 13 residues. Germline V gives CDR1 MNHEY, CDR2 SVGAGI. The J segment lost 8 bases and the V segment lost 6 bases, leaving 9 bases of the junction unmatched. This CDR3 reads CASSYDRARGYTF. CDR3 in DNA: TGTGCCAGCAGCTACGACAGGGCAAGAGGCTACACCTTC.